The present entry profiles one T cell receptor (beta chain) with its context. Antigen specificity is unknown. Chemo-refractory metastatic non-small-cell lung cancer patients underwent focal radiation alongside CTLA-4 blockade with ipilimumab. The source of the sample is a study of radiotherapy plus CTLA-4 blockade in lung cancer. Study information: Disease control was seen in 30% to 35% of patients, objective responses in approximately 19%. General observations from the study: Reports state that early shifts in blood T cell clones, with interferon-beta, best predicted response.

This table comes from immunoSEQ multiplex PCR, and its TCRdb copy is limited to in-frame clones, with some not included. The table lists over 40,000 clones, 82% of them singletons. V gave up 2 bases and J gave up 1 base, with 8 bases separating them. Germline V gene data show CDR1 as SGHTA and CDR2 as FQGNSA. The length of the CDR3 is 14 residues. The V call is TRBV7-2, the J call TRBJ1-1; D perhaps matches TRBD1 (5 bases). This receptor was identified in a human donor with non-small cell lung cancer who had stable disease on radiotherapy plus ipilimumab. This sample comprised peripheral blood, obtained from a patient treated with radiotherapy plus ipilimumab. The CDR3 DNA follows: TGTGCCAGCAGCTTATCGGGGGGGAACACTGAAGCTTTCTTT. Translation: CASSLSGGNTEAFF.